This T cell receptor (beta chain) appears in the sequencing data of a study of blood T cell repertoires in COVID-19. Study context: Acute and convalescent COVID-19 samples came from the United States, Italy and Spain. PBMCs, B-cell-depleted T cells, or T cells were the source of the cDNA or gDNA that made up the material.

In the authors' workflow: Estimated nucleated cell counts came from reference gene primer amplification. Only in-frame clones appear in the TCRdb table, and some are missing; sequencing was by immunoSEQ multiplex PCR. For V, J and clone size, that table is used; D and trimming come from the DNA. The sample includes around 260,000 clones, roughly 85% seen only once; the top ten take 2.5% to 3.5%. The sequenced material came from peripheral blood. The origin of this receptor is a woman in her twenties or thirties with active or convalescent COVID-19.

The CDR3 region is CAISNSGGALEETQYF. The CDR3 DNA reads as TGTGCCATCAGTAATAGCGGGGGAGCTTTAGAAGAGACCCAGTACTTC. The chain joins TRBV10-3 to TRBJ2-5; 9 positions match TRBD2. The CDR3 totals 16 residues. J was trimmed by 3 bases and V by 5 bases; bases with no gene match: 10. CDR1 is ENHRY and CDR2 is SYGVKD in the germline V gene.